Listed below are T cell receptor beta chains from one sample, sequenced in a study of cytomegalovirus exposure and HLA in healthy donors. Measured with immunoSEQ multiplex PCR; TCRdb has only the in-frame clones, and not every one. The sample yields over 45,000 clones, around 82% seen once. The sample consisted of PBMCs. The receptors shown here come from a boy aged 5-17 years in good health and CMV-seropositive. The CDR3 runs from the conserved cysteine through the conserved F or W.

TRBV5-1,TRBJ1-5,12,CANDTYNQPQHF
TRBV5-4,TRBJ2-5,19,CASSLLGTSGASGLETQYF
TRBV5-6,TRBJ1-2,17,CASSLGPNRVVNYGYTF
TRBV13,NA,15,CASSPPRDRGYEQYF
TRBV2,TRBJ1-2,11,CASRVRNGYTF
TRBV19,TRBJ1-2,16,CASSYGLRGPLYGYTF
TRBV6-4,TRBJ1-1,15,CASSPGTARDTEAFF
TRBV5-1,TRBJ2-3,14,CASSTRTGRDTQYF
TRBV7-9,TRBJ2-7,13,CASSSSGAAEQYF
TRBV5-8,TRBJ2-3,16,CASSKLMGGSADTQYF
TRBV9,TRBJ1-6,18,CASSVTGWAGRENSPLHF
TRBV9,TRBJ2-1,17,CASSAPPSRGIMDEQFF
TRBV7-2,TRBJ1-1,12,CASSLSGGVAFF
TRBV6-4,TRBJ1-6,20,CASSVRVRDFKGGDNSPLHF
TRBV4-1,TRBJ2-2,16,CASSQDGTGSSGELFF
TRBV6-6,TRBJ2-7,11,CASSLPYEQYF
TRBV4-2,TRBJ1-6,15,CASSPGDRENSPLHF
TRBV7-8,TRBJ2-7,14,CASSPLGTAYEQYF